This T cell receptor (beta chain) came from a study of T cells in Graves' hyperthyroidism and ophthalmopathy. This clonotype appeared many times. RNA transcripts yielded amplified TCR beta CDR3 regions. First-round RT-PCR targeting the TCR CDR3 was performed with the HTBI primer set. TCRdb called the multiplex PCR reads again in MiXCR, with one record for every CDR3 protein. The table lists about 130,000 distinct CDR3 sequences, approximately 20% of them singletons. The CDR3 loop spans 17 amino acids. The V gene's germline CDR1 is LGHDT and CDR2 YNNKEL (reference sequence). V lost 5 bases and J lost 1; bases outside the gene matches: 10.

Sequences were obtained from blood. This chain links TRBV3-1 with TRBJ2-1, with 8 bases matching TRBD2. This sequence originates from a woman between 50 and 59 years old with Graves' hyperthyroidism that later progressed to Graves' ophthalmopathy. CDR3 in DNA: TGTGCCAGCAGCGGAGGGAGGCCGGGGGGGTCCTACAATGAGCAGTTCTTC. This sequence encodes CASSGGRPGGSYNEQFF.